Listed below are T cell receptor beta chains from one sample, sequenced in a study of shared clonotypes between healthy human individuals. Clones were sequenced by immunoSEQ multiplex PCR, and TCRdb holds only the in-frame ones, with some missing. The sample includes 330,000 or so clones, around 70% of them seen just once. Sequenced sample: memory CD4+ T cells sorted from blood. Receptor source: a young man in good health. CDR3s include the opening cysteine and the closing phenylalanine or tryptophan. A D gene is named only where the DNA matches it firmly. The listing skips clone size in some rows; elsewhere it reads once, few, many or a size class.

d_call j_call clone_size v_call cdr3_aa cdr3_nt
- TRBJ1-5 - TRBV19 CASSMTAFNQPQHF TGTGCCAGTAGTATGACAGCTTTCAATCAGCCCCAGCATTTT
TRBD1 TRBJ2-5 - TRBV18 CASSQVPRQGAETQYF TGTGCCAGCTCACAGGTTCCCAGACAGGGGGCAGAGACCCAGTACTTC
- TRBJ2-1 few TRBV2 CASTGTLRGEQFF TGTGCCAGCACTGGGACTCTTCGGGGTGAGCAGTTCTTC
TRBD1 TRBJ1-4 - TRBV28 CASSLGTGGREKLFF TGTGCCAGCAGTTTGGGGACAGGGGGCCGTGAAAAACTGTTTTTT
TRBD1 TRBJ1-1 - TRBV18 CASSPQGTGSTEAFF TGTGCCAGCTCACCTCAAGGGACAGGGTCGACTGAAGCTTTCTTT
TRBD2 TRBJ2-5 - TRBV5-1 CASGGTSGQETQYF TGCGCCAGCGGAGGGACTAGCGGACAAGAGACCCAGTACTTC
- TRBJ2-7 - TRBV28 CASSSFSYEQYF TGTGCCAGCAGTTCGTTCAGCTACGAGCAGTACTTC
- TRBJ1-1 once TRBV28 CASSLVRISDPEAFF TGTGCCAGCAGTCTGGTTAGGATTTCGGACCCTGAAGCTTTCTTT
TRBD2 TRBJ2-7 - TRBV2 CASTFSSGSFNEQYF TGTGCCAGCACGTTTAGTAGCGGGTCGTTCAACGAGCAGTACTTC
TRBD1 TRBJ1-2 - TRBV5-1 CASSFQGATNGYTF TGCGCCAGCAGCTTCCAGGGGGCGACCAATGGCTACACCTTC
TRBD1 TRBJ1-4 - TRBV11-2 CAGSLTLTGGEIERLFF TGTGCCGGCAGCTTAACTTTAACAGGGGGCGAGATTGAAAGACTGTTTTTT
- TRBJ1-1 - TRBV5-4 CASSLAGGIQAFF TGTGCCAGCAGCTTGGCCGGGGGAATACAAGCTTTCTTT
- TRBJ2-7 - TRBV9 CASSAGPSSYEQYF TGTGCCAGCAGCGCGGGCCCTAGCTCCTACGAGCAGTACTTC
- TRBJ1-2 - TRBV27 CASSLHPYNSNYGYTF TGTGCCAGCAGTTTACACCCGTACAACTCTAACTATGGCTACACCTTC
- TRBJ2-5 few TRBV6-5 CASAYSRQETQYF TGTGCCAGCGCTTACAGTCGCCAAGAGACCCAGTACTTC
- TRBJ1-1 many TRBV7-2 CASSLGAYDTEAFF TGTGCCAGCAGCTTGGGAGCATACGACACTGAAGCTTTCTTT
- TRBJ1-4 - TRBV7-2 CASSFGNEKLFF TGTGCCAGCAGCTTCGGAAATGAAAAACTGTTTTTT
- TRBJ2-3 - TRBV7-9 CATDPYGTDTQYF TGTGCAACGGACCCCTACGGCACAGATACGCAGTATTTT
- TRBJ2-7 - TRBV11-2 CASSPQERQGHEQYF TGTGCCAGCAGCCCTCAAGAGCGGCAGGGGCACGAGCAGTACTTC
TRBD1 TRBJ2-3 few TRBV19 CASINTGDTQYF TGTGCCAGTATTAACACAGGGGACACGCAGTATTTT
- TRBJ2-1 - TRBV20-1 CSANHGRQFF TGCAGTGCGAATCACGGGAGGCAGTTCTTC
- TRBJ2-7 - TRBV6-4 CASSDSAEQGSYEQYF TGTGCCAGCAGTGACTCAGCGGAACAGGGTTCCTACGAGCAGTACTTC
TRBD2 TRBJ2-3 - TRBV7-2 CASGRGMSTDTQYF TGTGCCAGCGGGAGGGGAATGAGCACAGATACGCAGTATTTT
- TRBJ2-5 few TRBV7-6 CASSLKAGQETQYF TGTGCCAGCAGCTTGAAAGCTGGTCAAGAGACCCAGTACTTC
- TRBJ1-1 few TRBV5-1 CASSAYRADTEAFF TGCGCCAGCAGCGCCTACAGGGCGGACACTGAAGCTTTCTTT
- TRBJ1-5 - TRBV5-8 CASSLGGGGSNQPQHF TGTGCCAGCAGCTTAGGAGGTGGCGGGAGCAATCAGCCCCAGCATTTT
TRBD2 TRBJ2-6 few TRBV4-2 CASSPSLKNRLAGGGGANVLTF TGTGCCAGCAGCCCTAGCCTCAAAAACCGACTAGCGGGAGGGGGTGGGGCCAACGTCCTGACTTTC
- TRBJ2-7 - TRBV5-8 CASSLAPQVSYEQYF TGTGCCAGCAGCTTGGCCCCCCAGGTCTCCTACGAGCAGTACTTC
- TRBJ1-1 - TRBV4-1 CASSQVGWRYTEAFF TGCGCCAGCAGCCAAGTGGGGTGGAGATACACTGAAGCTTTCTTT
TRBD2 TRBJ2-6 once TRBV13 CASSTKLAESSGANVLTF TGTGCCAGCAGCACGAAACTAGCGGAAAGCTCTGGGGCCAACGTCCTGACTTTC
- TRBJ2-7 - TRBV15 CATSIGQRSYEQYF TGTGCCACCAGCATCGGACAGCGCTCCTACGAGCAGTACTTC
- TRBJ2-2 - TRBV6-4 CASSEQGAGELFF TGTGCCAGCAGTGAACAGGGCGCCGGGGAGCTGTTTTTT
TRBD1 TRBJ1-1 - TRBV7-9 CASSSTGIGTEAFF TGTGCCAGCAGCTCGACAGGGATAGGGACTGAAGCTTTCTTT
- TRBJ1-2 - TRBV2 CASSVGGQTNYGYTF TGTGCCAGCAGTGTAGGTGGACAGACTAACTATGGCTACACCTTC
- TRBJ1-2 once TRBV28 CASSVAAGGGYTF TGTGCCTCCTCCGTTGCGGCAGGTGGGGGCTACACCTTC
TRBD1 TRBJ1-4 - TRBV28 CASSKYPGQGTRKLFF TGTGCCAGCAGCAAATACCCGGGACAGGGCACTCGGAAACTGTTTTTT
TRBD2 TRBJ2-1 many TRBV5-1 CASSLVGRAYNEQFF TGCGCCAGCAGCTTGGTAGGGAGGGCCTACAATGAGCAGTTCTTC
- TRBJ2-7 once TRBV4-1 CASSQLLRGSYEQYF TGCGCCAGCAGCCAATTGCTGCGGGGCTCCTACGAGCAGTACTTC
- TRBJ1-1 - TRBV5-1 CASSPNQDTEAFF TGCGCCAGCAGCCCGAATCAAGACACTGAAGCTTTCTTT
TRBD2 TRBJ2-7 - TRBV5-1 CASSPERGLSYEQYF TGCGCCAGCAGCCCTGAGCGGGGGCTCTCCTACGAGCAGTACTTC
TRBD1 TRBJ1-1 many TRBV7-2 CASSHSSGRGANTEAFF TGTGCCAGCAGCCATTCGTCGGGCAGGGGGGCGAACACTGAAGCTTTCTTT
- TRBJ2-5 - TRBV19 CASSRGPPETQYF TGTGCCAGTAGTAGAGGGCCTCCCGAGACCCAGTACTTC
TRBD2 TRBJ2-4 many TRBV15 CATRGRATKNIQYF TGTGCCACCAGGGGGAGGGCTACCAAAAACATTCAGTACTTC
TRBD2 TRBJ2-3 once TRBV10-2 CASSEGWVAGPNTDTQYF TGCGCCAGCAGTGAGGGGTGGGTAGCGGGCCCGAACACAGATACGCAGTATTTT
- TRBJ2-1 - TRBV2 CASSEGWDEQFF TGTGCCAGCAGTGAAGGCTGGGATGAGCAGTTCTTC
- TRBJ2-7 - TRBV7-2 CASSPARGQGGNEQYF TGTGCCAGCAGCCCCGCGAGGGGGCAGGGCGGGAACGAGCAGTACTTC
- TRBJ2-5 - TRBV2 CASSARTNLETQYF TGTGCCAGCAGTGCGAGGACTAATTTAGAGACCCAGTACTTC
TRBD2 TRBJ2-7 - TRBV5-4 CASSLEASGGPYEQYF TGTGCCAGCAGCTTGGAGGCTAGCGGGGGTCCTTACGAGCAGTACTTC
- TRBJ1-4 - TRBV18 CASSPQQGRGEKLFF TGTGCCAGCTCACCACAACAGGGCCGGGGGGAAAAACTGTTTTTT
TRBD1 TRBJ2-3 - TRBV29-1 CSAGTVIGTDTQYF TGCAGCGCCGGGACAGTGATAGGCACAGATACGCAGTATTTT
- TRBJ1-2 - TRBV29-1 CSAMTGGKVGYTF TGCAGCGCGATGACAGGCGGGAAAGTTGGCTACACCTTC
- TRBJ1-1 - TRBV4-3 CASSRDWYTEAFF TGCGCCAGCAGCCGGGACTGGTACACTGAAGCTTTCTTT